This TCR beta chain originates from a study of blood T cell repertoires in COVID-19. Turning to the study itself: Specimens from acute and convalescent COVID-19 originated in the United States, Italy and Spain. PBMCs, B-cell-depleted T cells, or T cells provided the cDNA or gDNA that made up the material.

The V segment lost 4 bases and the J segment 10 bases; nucleotides outside the gene matches: 14. The CDR3 runs to 16 residues. The germline CDR1 and CDR2 sequences are MGHDK and SYGVNS. In the study's own analysis: Quantification of nucleated cells was approximated via reference gene primer amplification. Method: immunoSEQ multiplex PCR; TCRdb's copy keeps in-frame clones and lacks some. The V and J calls and clone size were taken over from that table, and D and trimming were inferred from the DNA. This table holds approximately 160,000 clones, about 88% found once. Input material: peripheral blood. This receptor was identified in a man aged 60-69 years with active or convalescent COVID-19. The chain carries TRBV25-1 and TRBJ2-1; TRBD2 agrees at 9 bases. The CDR3 loop reads CASSASTGTSRTEQFF. The DNA of the CDR3 is TGTGCCAGCAGTGCATCGACCGGGACTAGCCGAACGGAGCAGTTCTTC.